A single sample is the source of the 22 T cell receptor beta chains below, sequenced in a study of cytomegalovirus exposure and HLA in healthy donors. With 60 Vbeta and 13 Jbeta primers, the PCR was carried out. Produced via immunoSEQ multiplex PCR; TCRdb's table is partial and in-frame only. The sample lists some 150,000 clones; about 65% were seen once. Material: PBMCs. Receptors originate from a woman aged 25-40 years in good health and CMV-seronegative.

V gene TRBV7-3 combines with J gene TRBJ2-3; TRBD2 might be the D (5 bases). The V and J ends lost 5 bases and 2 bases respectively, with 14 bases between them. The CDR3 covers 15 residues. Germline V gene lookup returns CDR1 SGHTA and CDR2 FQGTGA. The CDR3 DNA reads TGTGCCAGCAGCCCCCTAGCAAGCCACACAGATACGCAGTATTTT. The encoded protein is CASSPLASHTDTQYF.

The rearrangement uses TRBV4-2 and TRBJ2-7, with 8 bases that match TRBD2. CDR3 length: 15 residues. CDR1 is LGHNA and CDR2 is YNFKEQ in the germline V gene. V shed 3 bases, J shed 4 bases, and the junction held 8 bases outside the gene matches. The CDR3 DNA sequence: TGTGCCAGCAGCCACGACCGAGCGGGGGTATACGAGCAGTACTTC. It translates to CASSHDRAGVYEQYF.

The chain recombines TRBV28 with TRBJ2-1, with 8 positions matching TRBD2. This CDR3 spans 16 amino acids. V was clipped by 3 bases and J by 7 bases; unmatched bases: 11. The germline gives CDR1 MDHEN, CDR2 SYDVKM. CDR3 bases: TGTGCCAGCAGTTTGTTGCGGGGGGAGGCCCGGAATGAGCAGTTCTTC. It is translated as CASSLLRGEARNEQFF.

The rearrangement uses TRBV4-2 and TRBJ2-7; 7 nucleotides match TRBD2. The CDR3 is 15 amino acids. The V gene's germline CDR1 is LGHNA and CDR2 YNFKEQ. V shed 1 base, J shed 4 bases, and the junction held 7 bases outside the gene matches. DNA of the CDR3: TGTGCCAGCAGCCAAGTTCTAGCGGAAGAATACGAGCAGTACTTC. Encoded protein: CASSQVLAEEYEQYF.

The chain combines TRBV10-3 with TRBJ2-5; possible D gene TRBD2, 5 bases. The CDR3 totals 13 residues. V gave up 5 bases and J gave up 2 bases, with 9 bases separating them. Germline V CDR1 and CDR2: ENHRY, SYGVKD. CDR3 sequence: CAISLDLQETQYF. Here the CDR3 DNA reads TGTGCCATCAGTTTGGACTTGCAAGAGACCCAGTACTTC.

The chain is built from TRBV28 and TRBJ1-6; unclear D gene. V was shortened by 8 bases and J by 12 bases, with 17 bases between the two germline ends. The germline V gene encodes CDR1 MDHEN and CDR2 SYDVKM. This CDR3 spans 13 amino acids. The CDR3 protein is CASLKPGLEPLHF. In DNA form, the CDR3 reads TGTGCCAGCCTCAAGCCCGGGTTGGAACCCCTCCACTTT.

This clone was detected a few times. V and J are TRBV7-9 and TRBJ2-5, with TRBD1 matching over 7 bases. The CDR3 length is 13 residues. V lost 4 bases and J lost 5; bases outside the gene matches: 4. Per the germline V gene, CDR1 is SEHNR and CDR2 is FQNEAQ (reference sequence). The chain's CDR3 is CASSSRGPETQYF. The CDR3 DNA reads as TGTGCCAGCAGCTCTAGGGGGCCGGAGACCCAGTACTTC.

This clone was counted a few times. This CDR3 reads CATLRRPGPNTEAFF. Here the CDR3 DNA reads TGTGCCACCCTGCGGAGGCCCGGACCGAACACTGAAGCTTTCTTT. V is TRBV7-9 and J is TRBJ1-1; D gene unclear. The CDR3 contains 15 residues. The V and J ends lost 10 bases and 1 base respectively, with 19 bases between them. In germline, CDR1 is SEHNR, CDR2 FQNEAQ (reference sequence).

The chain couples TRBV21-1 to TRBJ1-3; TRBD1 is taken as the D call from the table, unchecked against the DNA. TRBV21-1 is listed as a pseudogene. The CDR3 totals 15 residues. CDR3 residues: CASSKDRTEGNTIYF. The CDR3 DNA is TGTGCCAGCAGCAAAGATCGGACAGAAGGAAACACCATATATTTT.

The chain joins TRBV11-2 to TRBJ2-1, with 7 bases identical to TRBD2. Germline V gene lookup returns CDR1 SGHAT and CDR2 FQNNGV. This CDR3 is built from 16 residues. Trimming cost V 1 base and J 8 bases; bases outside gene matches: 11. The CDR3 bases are TGTGCCAGCAGCTTAGCGGTGGCGGGAGCATTGGATGAGCAGTTCTTC. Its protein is CASSLAVAGALDEQFF.

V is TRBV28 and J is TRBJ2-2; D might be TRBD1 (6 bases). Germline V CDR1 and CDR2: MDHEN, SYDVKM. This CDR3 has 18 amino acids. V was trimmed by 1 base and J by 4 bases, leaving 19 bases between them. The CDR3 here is CASSLFSPLAGVTGELFF. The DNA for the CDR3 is TGTGCCAGCAGTTTATTCTCCCCTTTGGCAGGGGTCACCGGGGAGCTGTTTTTT.

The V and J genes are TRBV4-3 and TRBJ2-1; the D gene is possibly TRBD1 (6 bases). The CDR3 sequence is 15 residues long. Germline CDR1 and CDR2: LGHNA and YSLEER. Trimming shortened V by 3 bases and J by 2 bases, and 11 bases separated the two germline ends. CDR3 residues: CASSQSWTAYNEQFF. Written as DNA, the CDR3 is TGCGCCAGCAGCCAGTCCTGGACAGCCTACAATGAGCAGTTCTTC.

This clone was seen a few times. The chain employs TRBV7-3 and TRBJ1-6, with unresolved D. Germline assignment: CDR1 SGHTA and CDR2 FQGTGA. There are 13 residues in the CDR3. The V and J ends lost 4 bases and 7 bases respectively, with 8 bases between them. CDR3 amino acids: CASSSVANSPLHF. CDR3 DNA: TGTGCCAGCAGCTCAGTCGCAAATTCACCCCTCCACTTT.

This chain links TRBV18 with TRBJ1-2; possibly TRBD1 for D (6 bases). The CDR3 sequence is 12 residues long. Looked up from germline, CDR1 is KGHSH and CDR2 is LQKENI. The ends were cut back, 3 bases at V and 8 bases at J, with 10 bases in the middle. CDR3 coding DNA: TGTGCCAGCTCACCGGGGGCCAGGGGCTACACCTTC. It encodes CASSPGARGYTF.

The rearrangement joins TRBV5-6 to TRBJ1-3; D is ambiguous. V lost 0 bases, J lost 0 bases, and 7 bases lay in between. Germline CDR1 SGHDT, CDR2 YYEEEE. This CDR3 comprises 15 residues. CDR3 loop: CASSLVGYSGNTIYF. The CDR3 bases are TGTGCCAGCAGCTTGGTGGGCTACTCTGGAAACACCATATATTTT.

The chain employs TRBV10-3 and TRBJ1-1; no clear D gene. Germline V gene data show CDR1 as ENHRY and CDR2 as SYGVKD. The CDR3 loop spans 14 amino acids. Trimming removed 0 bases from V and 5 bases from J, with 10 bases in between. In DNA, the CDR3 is TGTGCCATCAGTGAGTCGCCAGGTGTGACTGAAGCTTTCTTT. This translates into CAISESPGVTEAFF.

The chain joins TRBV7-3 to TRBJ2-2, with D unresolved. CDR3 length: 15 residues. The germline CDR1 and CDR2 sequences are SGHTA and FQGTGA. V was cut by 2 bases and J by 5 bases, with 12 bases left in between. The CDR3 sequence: CASSLGQGGTGELFF. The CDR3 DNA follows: TGTGCCAGCAGCTTAGGGCAAGGTGGGACCGGGGAGCTGTTTTTT.

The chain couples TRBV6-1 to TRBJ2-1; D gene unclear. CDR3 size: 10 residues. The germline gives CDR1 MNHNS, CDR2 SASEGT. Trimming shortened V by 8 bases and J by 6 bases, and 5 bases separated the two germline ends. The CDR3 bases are TGTGCCAGCTTCGGCAATGAGCAGTTCTTC. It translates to CASFGNEQFF.

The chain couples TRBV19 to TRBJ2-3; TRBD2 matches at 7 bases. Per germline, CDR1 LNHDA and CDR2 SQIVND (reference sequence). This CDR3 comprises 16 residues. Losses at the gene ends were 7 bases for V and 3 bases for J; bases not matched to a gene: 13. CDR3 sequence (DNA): TGTGCCAGTACTACCCCTAGCGGAGCCGGGACAGATACGCAGTATTTT. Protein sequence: CASTTPSGAGTDTQYF.

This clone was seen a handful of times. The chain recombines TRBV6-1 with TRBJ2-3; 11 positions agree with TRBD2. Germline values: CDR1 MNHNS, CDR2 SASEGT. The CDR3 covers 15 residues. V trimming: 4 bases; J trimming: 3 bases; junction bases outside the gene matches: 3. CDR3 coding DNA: TGTGCCAGCAGTGTGGGACTAGCGGTGACAGATACGCAGTATTTT. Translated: CASSVGLAVTDTQYF.

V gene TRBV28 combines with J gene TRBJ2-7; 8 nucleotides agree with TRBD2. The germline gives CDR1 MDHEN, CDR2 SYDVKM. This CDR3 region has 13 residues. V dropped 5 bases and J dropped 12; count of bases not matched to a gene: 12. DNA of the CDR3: TGTGCCAGCAGTCCCACGGGACTAGTAGTTTGGTACTTC. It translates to CASSPTGLVVWYF.

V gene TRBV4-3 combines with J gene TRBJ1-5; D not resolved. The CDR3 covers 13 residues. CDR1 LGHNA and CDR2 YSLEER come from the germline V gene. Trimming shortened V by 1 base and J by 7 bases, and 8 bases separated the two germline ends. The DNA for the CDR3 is TGCGCCAGCAGCCAAGGAAGAGTCCAGCCCCAGCATTTT. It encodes CASSQGRVQPQHF.